Below are 29 T cell receptor beta chains sequenced from a single sample in a study of early T cells in non-severe SARS-CoV-2 infection (dated by TCRdb to about 2021). The receptor library was made with 5' RACE. The sequencer listed for this sample is NextSeq 500. TCRdb reran the public reads through fastp at Q25 and MiXCR, keeping productive beta chains. Merged by CDR3 protein, the rows form single entries marked with the most common genes and DNA. Within this sample are 95,000 to 100,000 distinct CDR3 sequences, with 13% of them counted one time only. The top ten hold around 2.4% of the sample. Sequenced sample: whole blood. These receptors all come from an adult who was a healthcare worker with PCR-confirmed SARS-CoV-2 infection or an uninfected control (not recorded which).

The gene calls are TRBV7-9 and TRBJ1-2; no reliable D call. The V gene's germline CDR1 is SEHNR and CDR2 FQNEAQ (reference sequence). The length of the CDR3 is 12 residues. V lost 5 bases to trimming and J lost 7 bases, with 11 bases between them. This CDR3 reads CASSPNNAGYTF. The CDR3 DNA sequence: TGTGCCAGCAGCCCTAACAATGCTGGCTACACCTTC. Drawing the rest from reference TRBV7-9 and TRBJ1-2, the complete variable domain is DTGVSQNPRHKITKRGQNVTFRCDPISEHNRLYWYRQTLGQGPEFLTYFQNEAQLEKSRLLSDRFSAERPKGSFSTLEIQRTEQGDSAMYLCASSPNNAGYTFGSGTRLTVV.

By its share, this clonotype is medium-sized. V usage is TRBV4-3 and J usage is TRBJ1-2; 7 bases map to TRBD1. Germline CDR1 and CDR2: LGHNA and YSLEER. This CDR3 spans 14 amino acids. The ends lost 0 bases at V and 2 bases at J; junction bases unmatched: 0. CDR3 DNA: TGCGCCAGCAGCCAAGACAGGGGGAACTATGGCTACACCTTC. Protein product: CASSQDRGNYGYTF.

At least ten counts were recorded for this clonotype. The V gene is TRBV7-9, the J gene TRBJ1-1; D ambiguous. Per the germline V gene, CDR1 is SEHNR and CDR2 is FQNEAQ (reference sequence). This CDR3 spans 11 amino acids. V was clipped by 7 bases and J by 8 bases, with 11 bases between them. This CDR3 is CASINGPEAFF. CDR3 in DNA: TGTGCCAGCATCAACGGACCGGAAGCTTTCTTT.

This clonotype has ten or more counts. CDR3 coding DNA: TGTGCCAGCAGCTTTGGGGCCCGGGATGAGCAGTTCTTC. This encodes CASSFGARDEQFF. V is TRBV7-9 and J is TRBJ2-1; a weak D match, TRBD1 (5 bases). The CDR3 runs to 13 residues. Trimming stripped 3 bases from V and 8 bases from J, with 11 bases between. Germline assignment: CDR1 SEHNR and CDR2 FQNEAQ (reference sequence).

This clonotype occurred a few times. V is TRBV7-6 and J is TRBJ1-1; D possibly corresponds to TRBD1 (6 bases). Looked up from germline, CDR1 is SGHVS and CDR2 is FNYEAQ. The CDR3 totals 17 residues. V lost 1 base and J lost 1, with 16 bases in between. DNA of the CDR3: TGTGCCAGCAGCTTAGAAAGGAAGGGACAACCGAACACTGAAGCTTTCTTT. This codes for CASSLERKGQPNTEAFF.

Ten or more counts support this clonotype. This chain joins TRBV29-1 and TRBJ1-1; TRBD1 matches 11 bases. CDR3 length: 15 amino acids. The germline V gene has CDR1 SQVTM and CDR2 ANQGSEA. Trimming took 6 bases from V and 0 from J; bases not matched to a gene: 6. The CDR3 sequence: CSVGGTGGMNTEAFF. The CDR3, as DNA: TGCAGCGTAGGTGGGACAGGGGGGATGAACACTGAAGCTTTCTTT.

This clonotype was recorded a few times. The genes are TRBV7-9 and TRBJ2-4; no reliable D call. Trimming left V 5 bases short and J 0 bases short, with 11 bases between. CDR3 length: 15 residues. The V gene's germline CDR1 is SEHNR and CDR2 FQNEAQ (reference sequence). The CDR3 coding sequence is TGTGCCAGCAGCCTACCCGCTCTAGCCAAAAACATTCAGTACTTC. It codes for CASSLPALAKNIQYF. Drawing the rest from reference TRBV7-9 and TRBJ2-4, the complete variable domain is DTGVSQNPRHKITKRGQNVTFRCDPISEHNRLYWYRQTLGQGPEFLTYFQNEAQLEKSRLLSDRFSAERPKGSFSTLEIQRTEQGDSAMYLCASSLPALAKNIQYFGAGTRLSVL.

This clonotype occurred many times. The chain recombines TRBV4-2 with TRBJ1-2; D gene unclear. The germline CDR1 and CDR2 sequences are LGHNA and YNFKEQ. V lost 1 base, J lost 7 bases, and 13 bases lay in between. The CDR3 runs to 14 residues. Written as DNA, the CDR3 is TGTGCCAGCAGCCAAGTTTGGGGAAAGTCTGGCTACACCTTC. Protein sequence: CASSQVWGKSGYTF.

The sample holds a few counts of this clonotype. The rearrangement links TRBV7-2 to TRBJ2-1, with 8 positions matching TRBD2. The J segment lost 5 bases and the V segment lost 5 bases, leaving 20 bases of the junction unmatched. In germline, CDR1 is SGHTA, CDR2 FQGNSA. The length of the CDR3 is 19 residues. In nucleotides, the CDR3 is TGTGCCAGCAGCCCCCCGGGCGGGGGGCCGCAACAGTCCCACAATGAGCAGTTCTTC. It translates to CASSPPGGGPQQSHNEQFF. The full variable domain, rest sourced from reference TRBV7-2 and TRBJ2-1, is GAGVSQSPSNKVTEKGKDVELRCDPISGHTALYWYRQSLGQGLEFLIYFQGNSAPDKSGLPSDRFSAERTGGSVSTLTIQRTQQEDSAVYLCASSPPGGGPQQSHNEQFFGPGTRLTVL.

This clonotype was picked up a small number of times. In DNA, the CDR3 is TGCAGCGTTCCCTCCGTGGGGGGGGAGACCCAGTACTTC. The encoded protein is CSVPSVGGETQYF. The genes are TRBV29-1 and TRBJ2-5; 7 positions agree with TRBD2. The V segment lost 5 bases and the J segment 5 bases; nucleotides outside the gene matches: 8. This CDR3 spans 13 amino acids. Germline CDR1 and CDR2: SQVTM and ANQGSEA. The variable domain in full, with the rest retrieved from reference TRBV29-1 and TRBJ2-5, is SAVISQKPSRDICQRGTSLTIQCQVDSQVTMMFWYRQQPGQSLTLIATANQGSEATYESGFVIDKFPISRPNLTFSTLTVSNMSPEDSSIYLCSVPSVGGETQYFGPGTRLLVL.

V and J are TRBV27 and TRBJ2-7; the match to TRBD1 covers 11 bases. Germline V gene sequence: CDR1 MNHEY, CDR2 SMNVEV (reference sequence). CDR3 length: 13 amino acids. With V trimmed by 10 bases and J by 5 bases, 7 bases remained unmatched. The CDR3 nucleotides are TGTGCCACCAAGGGACAGGGGGTCCACGAGCAGTACTTC. Its protein is CATKGQGVHEQYF.

Notes on this clonotype: It may be a read error: a sequence one base away is much more abundant. This CDR3 is missing its conserved last phenylalanine or tryptophan, likely due to a read error. The rearrangement joins TRBV27 to TRBJ1-2; 8 positions match TRBD1. CDR1 and CDR2 (germline): MNHEY, SMNVEV (reference sequence). V dropped 5 bases and J dropped 5; count of bases not matched to a gene: 13. The CDR3 is made up of 16 amino acids. CDR3 protein: CASSRGPGGWLYGYTL. For the CDR3, the DNA is TGTGCCAGCAGTCGGGGCCCAGGGGGCTGGCTATATGGCTACACCCTC.

The J gene is TRBJ2-7, the V gene TRBV7-9, with D maybe TRBD2 (6 bases). The CDR3 covers 16 residues. Between the trimmed V and J ends, which lost 7 bases and 1 base, there was a span of 20 bases. Germline lookup yields CDR1 SEHNR and CDR2 FQNEAQ (reference sequence). The CDR3 here is CASTRIGGTESYEQYF. CDR3 in DNA: TGTGCCAGCACCCGGATTGGGGGGACCGAGTCCTACGAGCAGTACTTC.

V is TRBV11-2 and J is TRBJ2-1; D is unresolved. Germline V gene data show CDR1 as SGHAT and CDR2 as FQNNGV. V was pared by 3 bases and J by 0 bases, with 15 bases between. The CDR3 covers 17 residues. CDR3 DNA sequence: TGTGCCAGCAGCTTCCCCCGCGACAAGGCCTCCTACAATGAGCAGTTCTTC. Its translation is CASSFPRDKASYNEQFF.

This clonotype was recorded a few times. This chain connects TRBV6-1 to TRBJ2-7; tentatively, D is TRBD2 (5 bases). This CDR3 has 14 amino acids. V lost 6 bases, J lost 2 bases, and 14 bases lay in between. CDR1 and CDR2 from the germline V gene are MNHNS and SASEGT. In DNA, the CDR3 is TGTGCCAGCAGCCCCGGGGATTCAACCTACGAGCAGTACTTC. As protein: CASSPGDSTYEQYF.

The chain links TRBV5-5 to TRBJ2-2, with 10 bases matching TRBD1. Per germline, CDR1 SGHKS and CDR2 YYEKEE (reference sequence). This CDR3 is 15 amino acids long. With V trimmed by 3 bases and J by 6 bases, 5 bases remained unmatched. The CDR3 bases are TGTGCCAGCAGCTGGGACAGGGGTTCCCCCGGGGAGCTGTTTTTT. Protein product: CASSWDRGSPGELFF. Full variable domain (remainder filled in from reference TRBV5-5 and TRBJ2-2): DAGVTQSPTHLIKTRGQQVTLRCSPISGHKSVSWYQQVLGQGPQFIFQYYEKEERGRGNFPDRFSARQFPNYSSELNVNALLLGDSALYLCASSWDRGSPGELFFGEGSRLTVL.

This clonotype was counted ten times or more. V and J are TRBV7-6 and TRBJ1-4; D not resolved. Germline V CDR1 and CDR2: SGHVS, FNYEAQ. The CDR3 runs to 13 residues. Trimming removed 2 bases at V and 8 bases at J, with 9 bases between. The chain's CDR3 is CASSLMNGEKLFF. CDR3 in DNA: TGTGCCAGCAGCTTAATGAACGGGGAAAAACTGTTTTTT.

The chain carries TRBV27 and TRBJ2-2; possible D gene TRBD2, 5 bases. CDR3 length: 14 amino acids. In germline, CDR1 is MNHEY, CDR2 SMNVEV (reference sequence). V lost 3 bases to trimming and J lost 5 bases, with 10 bases between them. The CDR3 reads CASSFWTGTGELFF. As DNA, the CDR3 is TGTGCCAGCAGTTTTTGGACGGGAACCGGGGAGCTGTTTTTT.

This clonotype was detected only a few times. This chain connects TRBV29-1 to TRBJ2-1, with D hard to call. Germline CDR1 is SQVTM and CDR2 is ANQGSEA. V gave up 4 bases and J gave up 2 bases, with 9 bases separating them. This CDR3 is built from 13 residues. The CDR3 sequence is CSVAGVTYNEQFF. In DNA form, the CDR3 reads TGCAGCGTTGCGGGTGTCACCTACAATGAGCAGTTCTTC.

This clonotype was picked up many times. The chain employs TRBV29-1 and TRBJ2-7; perhaps TRBD1 as D (5 bases). Trimming shortened V by 5 bases and J by 0 bases, and 14 bases separated the two germline ends. Looked up from germline, CDR1 is SQVTM and CDR2 is ANQGSEA. The CDR3 spans 14 residues. DNA for the CDR3: TGCAGCGTTTTACAGGACACCTACTCCTACGAGCAGTACTTC. It is translated as CSVLQDTYSYEQYF.

This clonotype was recorded a few times. V is TRBV3-1 and J is TRBJ2-7; D not certain. CDR1 LGHDT and CDR2 YNNKEL come from the germline V gene (reference sequence). The CDR3 sequence is 13 residues long. V dropped 2 bases and J dropped 1 base, with 6 bases sitting between them. The CDR3 sequence: CASSQMVSYEQYF. The DNA of the CDR3 is TGTGCCAGCAGCCAAATGGTTTCCTACGAGCAGTACTTC.

The chain links TRBV5-5 to TRBJ2-2; 11 nucleotides agree with TRBD1. Germline V gene lookup returns CDR1 SGHKS and CDR2 YYEKEE (reference sequence). The CDR3 has 15 residues. The V segment lost 4 bases and the J segment 5 bases; nucleotides outside the gene matches: 4. The CDR3: CASSRGTGGTGELFF. In DNA, the CDR3 is TGTGCCAGCAGCCGCGGGACAGGGGGGACCGGGGAGCTGTTTTTT.

There are a few counts of this clonotype. The chain is built from TRBV12-3 or TRBV12-4 and TRBJ1-5; D call uncertain. The CDR3 runs to 15 residues. The germline V and J ends were trimmed by 3 bases and 7 bases, with 16 bases remaining between them. The CDR3 region has the DNA TGTGCCAGCAGTTTGGGAGACGGGGATGGGCAGCCCCAGCATTTT. Amino acids: CASSLGDGDGQPQHF.

Many counts were recorded for this clonotype. The chain joins TRBV11-2 to TRBJ2-7, with D unresolved. Trimming stripped 4 bases from V and 0 bases from J, with 10 bases between. The CDR3 runs 14 residues. Germline V gene lookup returns CDR1 SGHAT and CDR2 FQNNGV. For the CDR3, the DNA is TGTGCCAGCAGCTCCTCCGCGACCTCCTACGAGCAGTACTTC. Amino acid sequence: CASSSSATSYEQYF.

This clonotype came up many times. This chain links TRBV6-6 with TRBJ1-1; tentatively, D is TRBD1 (5 bases). This CDR3 region has 13 residues. Trimming stripped 2 bases from V and 4 bases from J, with 8 bases between. In germline, CDR1 is MNHNY, CDR2 SVGAGI (reference sequence). The CDR3, as DNA: TGTGCCAGCAGTTACACGGGGGTCACTGAAGCTTTCTTT. Its translation: CASSYTGVTEAFF.

The V call is TRBV20-1, the J call TRBJ2-2; no firm D call. V lost 2 bases and J 3 bases, leaving 16 bases between the germline ends. Per the germline V gene, CDR1 is DFQATT and CDR2 is SNEGSKA (reference sequence). The CDR3 spans 16 residues. CDR3: CSARFRGGWDTGELFF. CDR3 sequence (DNA): TGCAGTGCTAGATTTAGAGGCGGATGGGACACCGGGGAGCTGTTTTTT.

In this sample, this clonotype turned up many times. This chain connects TRBV11-3 to TRBJ1-1, with no clear D. The CDR3 contains 13 residues. Trimming stripped 2 bases from V and 1 base from J, with 5 bases between. Germline V gene lookup returns CDR1 SGHNT and CDR2 YENEEA. The CDR3 DNA follows: TGTGCCAGCAGCTTAAATTGGAACACTGAAGCTTTCTTT. Amino acids: CASSLNWNTEAFF.

This clonotype was seen more than once but under ten times. The chain carries TRBV15 and TRBJ2-5, with 15 bases aligning to TRBD2. CDR1 LNHNV and CDR2 YYDKDF come from the germline V gene (reference sequence). The CDR3 has 18 amino acids. V was clipped by 0 bases and J by 3 bases; unmatched bases: 5. CDR3 nucleotide sequence: TGTGCCACCAGCAGAGATGGGACTAGCGGGGGGCGAGAAGAGACCCAGTACTTC. Its protein product is CATSRDGTSGGREETQYF.

There are a few counts of this clonotype. The rearrangement joins TRBV6-5 to TRBJ1-6; no definite D call. The germline V and J ends were trimmed by 6 bases and 6 bases, with 9 bases remaining between them. The CDR3 runs to 13 residues. Germline V gene lookup returns CDR1 MNHEY and CDR2 SVGAGI. The CDR3 nucleotides read TGTGCCAGCAGCTACACCAGTAATTCACCCCTCCACTTT. This encodes CASSYTSNSPLHF.